The clone carrying this T cell receptor (beta chain) showed up many times. The data belong to a study of blood T cells in healthy people across ages. Through a sample-barcoded 5' primer and a J-beta primer mix, a second PCR was run for about 6 to 12 cycles. From the 5' RACE reads, TCRdb called clonotypes with MiXCR, one entry per CDR3 protein. The sample yields about 800,000 distinct CDR3 sequences, around 45% seen once. Per the germline V gene, CDR1 is ENHRY and CDR2 is SYGVKD. J gave up 4 bases and V 4 bases, and 2 bases lay outside the gene matches. The CDR3 spans 14 residues. The source of this sequence is an elderly man in good health. Input material: blood. The V and J genes are TRBV10-3 and TRBJ2-3; 10 nucleotides align to TRBD2. The CDR3 is CAISVGTSADTQYF. Here the CDR3 DNA reads TGTGCCATCAGTGTTGGGACTAGCGCAGATACGCAGTATTTT.